The subject of this entry is one T cell receptor beta chain. The CDR3 extends over 15 amino acids. CDR1 MNHEY and CDR2 SVGAGI come from the germline V gene. With 2 bases clipped from V and 5 bases from J, the junction kept 4 bases outside the gene matches. Individual cDNA molecules each carried unique molecular identifiers attached by the library. TCRdb re-derived calls from the RACE reads in MiXCR, one entry per CDR3 protein. The data hold more than 70,000 distinct CDR3 sequences, with around 8.8% observed a single time. This entry is derived from a study of human T cells and chemical hapten exposure. Time point meaning: healthy volunteer bleed at 2 weeks. The authors' total RNA extraction used unfractionated whole blood.

The V and J genes are TRBV6-5 and TRBJ2-2, with TRBD2 matching 8 bases. Sequences were obtained from whole blood. The clonotype originates from a female donor in good health. Some clones in this sample may be carry-over from other donors' samples. Here the CDR3 DNA reads TGTGCCAGCAGTTACGTCGCTAGCGGGACCGGGGAGCTGTTTTTT. Protein product: CASSYVASGTGELFF.